This T cell receptor (beta chain) was documented in a study of cytomegalovirus exposure and HLA in healthy donors. Study outcomes and limitations: Among TCR sequences, most were rare, though some public TCRs appeared in many donors.

The CDR3 runs to 15 residues. Trimming removed 4 bases from V and 6 bases from J, with 15 bases in between. Germline CDR1 reads LGHNA; CDR2 reads YSLEER. The primer mix had 60 Vbeta and 13 Jbeta primers. Profiling relied on immunoSEQ multiplex PCR, and the TCRdb table lists in-frame clones only, not all of them. Counted here are more than 100,000 clones, approximately 87% occurring once; the ten biggest clones make up roughly 5%. Notes on this clone: As yet, its antigen is unknown.

Sequenced sample: PBMCs. The chain links TRBV4-3 to TRBJ1-4; no firm D call. The receptor's source is a woman in her twenties or thirties in good health and CMV-seronegative. CDR3 sequence reads: CASSRVDSRDEKLFF. In nucleotides, the CDR3 is TGCGCCAGCAGCCGAGTGGACTCCCGAGATGAAAAACTGTTTTTT.